These 29 T cell receptor beta chains share one sample of origin, sequenced in a study of CD8+CD57+ T cells in acquired aplastic anemia. It was genomic DNA that served as the template for profiling TCR beta VDJ and CDR3. One entry per CDR3 protein results from TCRdb running MiXCR on the reads. This table holds 150,000 to 200,000 distinct CDR3 sequences, about 60% found once. The sequenced sample was sorted CD4+, CD8+, or CD8+CD57+ T cells (not recorded which) from PBMCs. Receptors originate from a human donor in good health.

Note on this clonotype: Given a much more abundant clone one base away, this may be a read error. The missing conserved phenylalanine or tryptophan at the end of this CDR3 makes a read error likely. The chain links TRBV14 to TRBJ1-3, with 10 bases matching TRBD1. The ends lost 4 bases at V and 0 bases at J; junction bases unmatched: 3. CDR3 length: 16 amino acids. The V gene's germline CDR1 is SGHDN and CDR2 FVKESK. CDR3 region: CASSPGQGLSGNTIYL. CDR3 coding DNA: TGTGCCAGCAGCCCGGGACAGGGGCTCTCTGGAAACACCATATATTTA.

The J gene is TRBJ2-7, the V gene TRBV28; 8 bases are a match to TRBD2. V lost 7 bases to trimming and J lost 3 bases; unmatched junction nucleotides: 8. The V gene's germline CDR1 is MDHEN and CDR2 SYDVKM. This CDR3 is 14 amino acids long. The CDR3 region has the DNA TGTGCCAGCACGGCAGTAGCGGGGCACTACGAGCAGTACTTC. Its protein is CASTAVAGHYEQYF.

This clonotype was seen many times. The CDR3 loop is CASSPRSGRAKDTQYF. The CDR3 DNA reads TGTGCCAGCAGCCCCCGAAGCGGGAGAGCGAAAGATACGCAGTATTTT. The chain uses TRBV9 and TRBJ2-3; TRBD2 matches at 8 bases. Trimming at V came to 4 bases and at J to 5 bases, leaving 12 bases not matched to a gene. CDR1 and CDR2 from the germline V gene are SGDLS and YYNGEE. This CDR3 has 16 amino acids.

This clonotype has ten or more counts. The chain couples TRBV11-2 to TRBJ2-1; no firm D call. Germline values: CDR1 SGHAT, CDR2 FQNNGV. CDR3 length: 18 amino acids. V was trimmed by 5 bases and J by 0 bases, leaving 20 bases between them. Written as DNA, the CDR3 is TGTGCCAGCAGCCGCCCTATCTTAGGCGGTAGCTCCTACAATGAGCAGTTCTTC. It codes for CASSRPILGGSSYNEQFF.

This clonotype occurred a few times. V usage is TRBV2 and J usage is TRBJ2-1; 7 positions agree with TRBD2. Germline V gene sequence: CDR1 SNHLY, CDR2 FYNNEI. V lost 9 bases and J lost 0; bases outside the gene matches: 8. The CDR3 has 15 residues. CDR3: CASGWSGTSYNEQFF. In DNA, the CDR3 is TGTGCCAGTGGGTGGAGCGGGACCTCCTACAATGAGCAGTTCTTC.

This clonotype was counted once. The rearrangement links TRBV24-1 to TRBJ2-1; 8 nucleotides agree with TRBD1. Unmatched junction bases numbered 9, after V lost 4 bases and J lost 8 bases. Per the germline V gene, CDR1 is KGHDR and CDR2 is SFDVKD. The CDR3 loop spans 15 amino acids. For the CDR3, the DNA is TGTGCCACCAGTGACCAGGACAGGGAATTTGATGAGCAGTTCTTC. Translated: CATSDQDREFDEQFF.

This clonotype has a handful of counts. The chain has TRBV10-3 and TRBJ2-7, with 9 bases that match TRBD1. The CDR3 extends over 14 amino acids. CDR1 and CDR2 (germline): ENHRY, SYGVKD. V lost 4 bases to trimming and J lost 6 bases; unmatched junction nucleotides: 7. The CDR3: CAISATGGQGEQYF. The CDR3 nucleotides read TGTGCCATCAGTGCGACAGGGGGACAGGGCGAGCAGTACTTC.

This clonotype has just one count. The genes are TRBV7-3 and TRBJ2-7, with D unresolved. TRBJ2-5 matches the DNA end more closely, so the J call is doubtful. Germline CDR1 is SGHTA and CDR2 is FQGTGA. This CDR3 is built from 12 residues. The CDR3 DNA is TGTGCCAGCAGCTCGCCAAGTGGGACCCAGTACTTC. This translates into CASSSPSGTQYF.

The rearrangement links TRBV10-3 to TRBJ2-1; D might be TRBD1 (7 bases). Germline assignment: CDR1 ENHRY and CDR2 SYGVKD. V was shortened by 6 bases and J by 6 bases, with 15 bases between the two germline ends. The CDR3 has 14 residues. CDR3 protein: CAIRMTGTGNEQFF. DNA for the CDR3: TGTGCCATCAGAATGACAGGGACTGGCAATGAGCAGTTCTTC.

On this clonotype itself: The junction departs from germline at one end; a sequencing error may be responsible. The chain is built from TRBV7-2 and TRBJ2-1, with 8 bases aligning to TRBD2. From germline, CDR1 is SGHTA and CDR2 FQGNSA. The CDR3 extends over 14 amino acids. CDR3 coding DNA: TGCGCCAGCAGTGTGATTAGCGGGATGCCGGAGGAGTTCTTC. This encodes CASSVISGMPEEFF.

The table lists this clonotype with a few counts. The chain carries TRBV6-1 and TRBJ1-2; D unclear. Trimming stripped 6 bases from V and 3 bases from J, with 14 bases between. The CDR3 is made up of 14 amino acids. Germline CDR1 and CDR2: MNHNS and SASEGT. The CDR3 loop reads CASSARVGDYGYTF. CDR3 DNA sequence: TGTGCCAGCAGCGCTCGGGTAGGCGACTATGGCTACACCTTC.

This clonotype showed up many times. This chain uses TRBV7-9 with TRBJ2-3; 9 bases are shared with TRBD1. V trimming: 8 bases; J trimming: 3 bases; junction bases outside the gene matches: 3. The CDR3 extends over 13 amino acids. CDR1 and CDR2 (germline): SEHNR, FQNEAQ (reference sequence). The CDR3 DNA sequence: TGTGCCAGCGGGACAGGGATGACAGATACGCAGTATTTT. Translated, it gives CASGTGMTDTQYF.

The genes are TRBV20-1 and TRBJ2-7; D is ambiguous. Germline CDR1 is DFQATT and CDR2 is SNEGSKA (reference sequence). The CDR3 contains 14 residues. V was clipped by 8 bases and J by 0 bases, with 17 bases between them. The CDR3 DNA reads TGCAGTTACCTTAAAGATACCCGCTCCTACGAGCAGTACTTC. It yields the protein CSYLKDTRSYEQYF.

In its sample, this clonotype was seen many times. The chain links TRBV2 to TRBJ2-1, with D unresolved. The CDR3 has 17 amino acids. The germline CDR1 and CDR2 sequences are SNHLY and FYNNEI. Trimming removed 1 base from V and 3 bases from J, with 16 bases in between. The CDR3 loop reads CASSEEDELTNYNEQFF. The CDR3 DNA follows: TGTGCCAGCAGTGAAGAGGATGAACTCACGAACTACAATGAGCAGTTCTTC.

The chain combines TRBV20-1 with TRBJ2-7; TRBD1 or TRBD2 may be the D gene (5 bases each). The CDR3 is 12 amino acids. The germline CDR1 and CDR2 sequences are DFQATT and SNEGSKA (reference sequence). V gave up 6 bases and J gave up 7 bases, with 16 bases separating them. This CDR3 is CSARRSGPEQYF. DNA of the CDR3: TGCAGTGCAAGACGGTCGGGGCCGGAGCAGTACTTC.

This sequence joins TRBV20-1 and TRBJ1-2; D call uncertain. CDR1 and CDR2 (germline): DFQATT, SNEGSKA (reference sequence). V lost 5 bases and J 4 bases, leaving 14 bases between the germline ends. The CDR3 is made up of 13 amino acids. The CDR3 DNA sequence: TGCAGTGCTCCCCTTGGCGAGTCCTATGGCTACACCTTC. It yields the protein CSAPLGESYGYTF.

This clonotype has a count of ten or more. The rearrangement joins TRBV11-1 to TRBJ2-7, with 8 nucleotides matching TRBD2. V shed 3 bases and J 1 base; nucleotides not matched to a gene: 5. The CDR3 runs 15 residues. Germline CDR1 SGHAT, CDR2 FQDESV (reference sequence). CDR3 nucleotides: TGTGCCAGCAGCTTTGGAAGCGGGAGTTCCTACGAGCAGTACTTC. Protein sequence: CASSFGSGSSYEQYF.

The chain combines TRBV11-1 with TRBJ1-2; possibly TRBD1 for D (5 bases). V lost 3 bases and J 3 bases, leaving 8 bases between the germline ends. CDR3 length: 13 residues. Germline values: CDR1 SGHAT, CDR2 FQDESV (reference sequence). CDR3: CASSLARDYGYTF. Here the CDR3 DNA reads TGTGCCAGCAGCTTGGCCAGGGACTATGGCTACACCTTC.

This clonotype was detected only once. This sequence joins TRBV24-1 and TRBJ2-3; D could derive from TRBD1 or TRBD2 (5 bases each). Trimming took off 5 bases at V and 2 bases at J, with 10 bases between the two ends. The V gene's germline CDR1 is KGHDR and CDR2 SFDVKD. The CDR3 contains 14 residues. CDR3 coding DNA: TGTGCCACCAGTGTCGGGACCTACACAGATACGCAGTATTTT. It is translated as CATSVGTYTDTQYF.

This clonotype has ten or more counts. The chain recombines TRBV6-6 with TRBJ1-5, with 7 bases matching TRBD1. This CDR3 is 15 amino acids long. With 5 bases clipped from V and 5 bases from J, the junction kept 9 bases outside the gene matches. Germline CDR1 and CDR2: MNHNY and SVGAGI (reference sequence). The DNA of the CDR3 is TGTGCCAGCAGTCACCACCAGGGGGGGGATCAGCCCCAGCATTTT. This translates into CASSHHQGGDQPQHF.

The chain joins TRBV7-8 to TRBJ2-7, with 7 bases identical to TRBD2. The J segment lost 2 bases and the V segment lost 1 base, leaving 2 bases of the junction unmatched. The CDR3 runs 14 residues. Germline-derived CDR1 and CDR2 are SGHVS and FQNEAQ. CDR3 in amino acids: CASSLVRETYEQYF. CDR3 DNA sequence: TGTGCCAGCAGCTTAGTGCGGGAGACCTACGAGCAGTACTTC.

The genes are TRBV20-1 and TRBJ2-7; D assignment may be TRBD1 or TRBD2 (5 bases each). The CDR3 contains 16 residues. CDR1 and CDR2 from the germline V gene are DFQATT and SNEGSKA (reference sequence). V lost 0 bases and J lost 5, with 20 bases in between. The CDR3 loop reads CSARDTRGASIHEQYF. The DNA for the CDR3 is TGCAGTGCTAGAGATACCCGGGGCGCTAGCATCCACGAGCAGTACTTC.

The V gene is TRBV20-1, the J gene TRBJ2-3; TRBD2 might be the D (5 bases). The CDR3 runs 12 residues. Germline CDR1 DFQATT, CDR2 SNEGSKA (reference sequence). Trimming shortened V by 8 bases and J by 3 bases, and 12 bases separated the two germline ends. The CDR3 spells CSSTDLTDTQYF. The DNA of the CDR3 is TGCAGTTCTACGGACTTAACAGATACGCAGTATTTT.

The genes are TRBV10-2 and TRBJ2-1; D uncertain. Trimming cost V 6 bases and J 2 bases, with 8 bases left between them. The germline CDR1 and CDR2 sequences are WSHSY and SAAADI. There are 13 residues in the CDR3. The CDR3, as DNA: TGCGCCAGCAGGCAGCCAACCTACAATGAGCAGTTCTTC. It encodes CASRQPTYNEQFF.

The V and J genes are TRBV20-1 and TRBJ1-1; 9 bases line up with TRBD1. CDR3 length: 16 residues. V lost 6 bases, J lost 2 bases, and 13 bases stayed unmatched. The germline gives CDR1 DFQATT, CDR2 SNEGSKA (reference sequence). Here the CDR3 reads CSANRGGTGLNTEAFF. As DNA, the CDR3 is TGCAGTGCCAATAGGGGGGGGACAGGGCTCAACACTGAAGCTTTCTTT.

This clonotype was picked up one time. The chain has TRBV5-1 and TRBJ2-2; D is undetermined. V was shortened by 1 base and J by 5 bases, with 6 bases between the two germline ends. The V gene's germline CDR1 is SGHRS and CDR2 YFSETQ. The CDR3 totals 13 residues. The CDR3 loop reads CASSLRDTGELFF. CDR3 in DNA: TGCGCCAGCAGCTTGAGGGATACCGGGGAGCTGTTTTTT.

A remark on this clonotype: This may come from a read error, since a much larger clone is one base off. The chain recombines TRBV15 with TRBJ1-5, with D possibly being TRBD1 (5 bases). This CDR3 region has 13 residues. Per the germline V gene, CDR1 is LNHNV and CDR2 is YYDKDF (reference sequence). Deletions cut 10 bases from V and 7 bases from J, with 17 bases between. DNA of the CDR3: TGTGCCAACAGTATGGGGGTCCCCCAGCCCCAGCATTTT. Residues: CANSMGVPQPQHF.

Notes on this clonotype: One junction end does not reproduce the germline sequence, and a read error may be involved. The V and J genes are TRBV7-6 and TRBJ2-5; a weak D match, TRBD2 (7 bases). The CDR3 is made up of 14 amino acids. CDR1 is SGHVS, CDR2 FNYEAQ, per germline. CDR3 coding DNA: TGTGCTAGCAGCTTAGGGGGACTATTAGAGACCCAGCACTTC. Its protein product is CASSLGGLLETQHF. Full variable domain (rest looked up from reference TRBV7-6 and TRBJ2-5): GAGVSQSPRYKVTKRGQDVALRCDPISGHVSLYWYRQALGQGPEFLTYFNYEAQQDKSGLPNDRFSAERPEGSISTLTIQRTEQRDSAMYRCASSLGGLLETQHFGPGTRLLVL.

The rearrangement links TRBV30 to TRBJ2-5; D unresolved. Germline-derived CDR1 and CDR2 are GTSNPN and SVGIG (reference sequence). V gave up 1 base and J gave up 1 base, with 7 bases separating them. The CDR3 covers 13 residues. CDR3 protein: CAWSETAQETQYF. In DNA, the CDR3 is TGTGCCTGGAGTGAAACGGCCCAAGAGACCCAGTACTTC.